The clone carrying this T cell receptor (beta chain) was counted between two and nine times. Germline V CDR1 and CDR2: LGHNA, YNFKEQ. Germline trimming cut 0 bases from V and 0 bases from J; bases unmatched to any gene: 3. This CDR3 region has 16 residues. This sample is drawn from a study of blood T cell repertoires in COVID-19. Using immunoSEQ multiplex PCR, the repertoire was profiled, and TCRdb retains in-frame clones only, with some absent. The table shows 150,000 to 200,000 clones, with about 80% occurring only once. Sequences were obtained from PBMCs or T cells enriched from blood (not recorded which). The gene calls are TRBV4-2 and TRBJ2-3; TRBD1 matches at 7 bases. This sequence was found in a middle-aged man who had recovered from COVID-19. The CDR3 reads CASSQDWDSSTDTQYF. The CDR3 bases are TGTGCCAGCAGCCAAGATTGGGACAGCAGCACAGATACGCAGTATTTT.